Listed below are T cell receptor beta chains from one sample, sequenced in a study of PD-L1 blockade in urothelial cancer. Produced via immunoSEQ multiplex PCR; TCRdb's table is partial and in-frame only. The sample has about 22,000 clones, 90% seen once. Sequenced material: PBMCs, taken around atezolizumab (anti-PD-L1) treatment. The receptor source for this set is a woman in her fifties or sixties with urothelial cancer. The CDR3 runs from the conserved cysteine through the conserved F or W. A D gene is named only where the DNA matches it firmly. The size field is filled for only some rows; it gives once, few, many or a size class.

v_gene: TRBV6-4; abundance: NA; j_gene: TRBJ1-4; d_gene: TRBD1; CDR3nt: TGTGCCAGCAGTGACGGTCCGGGACAGGGGGTAATAGCGGATGAAAAACTGTTTTTT; CDR3aa: CASSDGPGQGVIADEKLFF
v_gene: TRBV28; abundance: NA; j_gene: TRBJ2-1; d_gene: TRBD2; CDR3nt: TGTGCCAGCAGCCCGACTAGCGGGAAGGGCAATGAGCAGTTCTTC; CDR3aa: CASSPTSGKGNEQFF
v_gene: TRBV11-3; abundance: NA; j_gene: TRBJ2-7; d_gene: NA; CDR3nt: TGTGCCAGCAGCTTAGGGGGGGACCGGGGACAGAGCTCCTACGAGCAGTACTTC; CDR3aa: CASSLGGDRGQSSYEQYF
v_gene: TRBV19; abundance: NA; j_gene: TRBJ1-6; d_gene: NA; CDR3nt: TGTGCCAGTAGTACTCGACAGAGCTCCTATAATTCACCCCTCCACTTT; CDR3aa: CASSTRQSSYNSPLHF
v_gene: TRBV28; abundance: NA; j_gene: TRBJ1-5; d_gene: NA; CDR3nt: TGTGCCAGCAGTTTACTCAATCAGCCCCAGCATTTT; CDR3aa: CASSLLNQPQHF
v_gene: TRBV6-6; abundance: NA; j_gene: TRBJ2-1; d_gene: TRBD1; CDR3nt: TGTGCCAGCAGTTTAGGGACAGCCATGTACAATGAGCAGTTCTTC; CDR3aa: CASSLGTAMYNEQFF
v_gene: TRBV4-3; abundance: NA; j_gene: TRBJ2-7; d_gene: NA; CDR3nt: TGCGCCAGCAGCCCTGGGACTGGAGACTACGAGCAGTACTTC; CDR3aa: CASSPGTGDYEQYF
v_gene: TRBV4-2; abundance: once; j_gene: TRBJ2-7; d_gene: TRBD1; CDR3nt: TGTGCCAGCAGCCAAGCAGGGGGCCTCTCCTACGAGCAGTACTTC; CDR3aa: CASSQAGGLSYEQYF
v_gene: TRBV2; abundance: NA; j_gene: TRBJ2-1; d_gene: NA; CDR3nt: TGTGCCGGCTCCCCCCTGAAGGGCCTAGCGCTTTACAATGAGCAGTTCTTC; CDR3aa: CAGSPLKGLALYNEQFF
v_gene: TRBV2; abundance: NA; j_gene: TRBJ1-2; d_gene: NA; CDR3nt: TGTGCCAGCAGGGTACAGTCCTATGGCTACACCTTC; CDR3aa: CASRVQSYGYTF
v_gene: TRBV23-1; abundance: NA; j_gene: TRBJ1-4; d_gene: NA; CDR3nt: TGCGCCAGCAGTCACTACAGGGCTGCAACTAATGAAAAACTGTTTTTT; CDR3aa: CASSHYRAATNEKLFF
v_gene: TRBV2; abundance: NA; j_gene: TRBJ2-7; d_gene: NA; CDR3nt: TGTGCCAGCAGAGACTGGCACTCCTACGAGCAGTACTTC; CDR3aa: CASRDWHSYEQYF
v_gene: TRBV30; abundance: NA; j_gene: TRBJ2-7; d_gene: TRBD2; CDR3nt: TGTGCCTGGAGTGTACGGAGCGGGAGGGCCCGAAGCGAGCAGTACTTC; CDR3aa: CAWSVRSGRARSEQYF
v_gene: TRBV7-8; abundance: NA; j_gene: TRBJ1-2; d_gene: NA; CDR3nt: TGTGCCAGCAGCTTAGTTCCAGGGGAGAGCAATGGCTACACCTTC; CDR3aa: CASSLVPGESNGYTF
v_gene: TRBV6-5; abundance: once; j_gene: TRBJ2-3; d_gene: NA; CDR3nt: TGTGCCAGCAGTTACGGTCCGGGAGCGAGAGATACGCAGTATTTT; CDR3aa: CASSYGPGARDTQYF
v_gene: TRBV12-1; abundance: once; j_gene: TRBJ1-1; d_gene: NA; CDR3nt: TGTGCCAGCAGCTTTTTTTCTATTCGAGGACAGGGTCACACTGAAGCTTTCTTT; CDR3aa: CASSFFSIRGQGHTEAFF
v_gene: TRBV6-1; abundance: NA; j_gene: TRBJ2-1; d_gene: NA; CDR3nt: TGTGCCAGCAGTGAATCGGGAGTAGGAGAGCAGTTCTTC; CDR3aa: CASSESGVGEQFF
v_gene: TRBV5-1; abundance: NA; j_gene: TRBJ2-3; d_gene: TRBD1; CDR3nt: TGCGCCAGCAGCTTGGGAGACAGGGTGGATAGAGATACGCAGTATTTT; CDR3aa: CASSLGDRVDRDTQYF
v_gene: TRBV10-3; abundance: once; j_gene: TRBJ2-3; d_gene: TRBD1; CDR3nt: TGTGCCATCAGCAGGGACAGGGGGGATACGCAGTATTTT; CDR3aa: CAISRDRGDTQYF
v_gene: TRBV6-6; abundance: once; j_gene: TRBJ1-1; d_gene: NA; CDR3nt: TGTGCCAGCAGGGTCTACGGTGAAGCTTTCTTT; CDR3aa: CASRVYGEAFF
v_gene: TRBV19; abundance: NA; j_gene: TRBJ1-1; d_gene: NA; CDR3nt: TGTGCCAGTAGTATTCATCCACCTATGAACACTGAAGCTTTCTTT; CDR3aa: CASSIHPPMNTEAFF
v_gene: TRBV6-5; abundance: NA; j_gene: TRBJ1-2; d_gene: TRBD1; CDR3nt: TGTGCCAGCAGTAGCAGACAGGGCTCCCACTATGGCTACACCTTC; CDR3aa: CASSSRQGSHYGYTF
v_gene: TRBV19; abundance: NA; j_gene: TRBJ1-2; d_gene: NA; CDR3nt: TGTGCCAGTAGTATAGACCCCATATCGGGGGACTATGGCTACACCTTC; CDR3aa: CASSIDPISGDYGYTF
v_gene: TRBV18; abundance: once; j_gene: TRBJ2-1; d_gene: TRBD2; CDR3nt: TGTGCCAGCTCATCGCTTAGCGGGAGCTCCTACAATGAGCAGTTCTTC; CDR3aa: CASSSLSGSSYNEQFF
v_gene: TRBV7-9; abundance: NA; j_gene: TRBJ2-2; d_gene: NA; CDR3nt: TGTGCCAGCAGCTTAGGGCTAGCGTTTTGGACCGGGGAGCTGTTTTTT; CDR3aa: CASSLGLAFWTGELFF
v_gene: TRBV7-9; abundance: NA; j_gene: TRBJ2-4; d_gene: NA; CDR3nt: TGTGCCAGCAGCTCCCCGGGAGCCAAAAACATTCAGTACTTC; CDR3aa: CASSSPGAKNIQYF
v_gene: TRBV9; abundance: NA; j_gene: TRBJ2-7; d_gene: TRBD2; CDR3nt: TGTGCCAGCAGCGTAGAAGCGGGAGTCTACTCCTACGAGCAGTACTTC; CDR3aa: CASSVEAGVYSYEQYF
v_gene: TRBV28; abundance: NA; j_gene: TRBJ2-2; d_gene: NA; CDR3nt: TGTGCCAGCAGTTTAATGTCGACAGCCACCGGGGAGCTGTTTTTT; CDR3aa: CASSLMSTATGELFF
v_gene: TRBV28; abundance: NA; j_gene: TRBJ2-1; d_gene: TRBD2; CDR3nt: TGTGCCAGCAGTCACCCGCGGGGAAGCGGGAGGGACGGTCCGGATGAGCAGTTCTTC; CDR3aa: CASSHPRGSGRDGPDEQFF